This record covers a single TCR beta chain. Its specificity is not known. CDR1 is SGHDT and CDR2 is YYEEEE in the germline V gene. This CDR3 has 19 residues. Losses at the gene ends were 3 bases for V and 3 bases for J; bases not matched to a gene: 11. The PCR ran on 60 Vbeta and 13 Jbeta primers. Assay: immunoSEQ multiplex PCR; the TCRdb copy retains only in-frame clones and omits some. The sample has more than 85,000 clones; approximately 73% are singletons. This record comes from a study of cytomegalovirus exposure and HLA in healthy donors. Study-level points and caveats: Associated with cytomegalovirus, according to the listing, were about 160 TCR beta chains. A link between a missense DCLRE1C variant and TCR beta V- and J-gene trimming emerged from a later analysis. An analysis was carried out at a later point. It showed that HLA-associated TCR beta chains were more clonally expanded than equally common non-associated chains. Relative to the 666-donor mean, N-insertions were reportedly fewer in an Asian-associated ancestry cluster in a later analysis.

The clonotype was recovered from a man aged 40-49 years in good health and CMV-seronegative. Sequenced: PBMCs. The J gene is TRBJ2-1, the V gene TRBV5-6, with 14 bases matching TRBD2. The DNA of the CDR3 is TGTGCCAGCAGCTCACGACTAGCGGGGGGGTCCTACCTCTACAATGAGCAGTTCTTC. Encoded protein: CASSSRLAGGSYLYNEQFF.